A single sample is the source of the 14 T cell receptor beta chains below, sequenced in a study of intratumoral heterogeneity in liver cancer. The protocol was immunoSEQ multiplex PCR, while the TCRdb copy is restricted to in-frame clones and leaves out a portion. This table has 5,500 to 7,000 clones, about 71% appearing once. Multiple geographically separated regions of the hepatocellular carcinoma nodule were sampled separately. The specimen was tumor tissue, collected before any cancer treatment. The receptors originated from an older woman with hepatocellular carcinoma.

The chain has TRBV19 and TRBJ2-5, with D perhaps matching TRBD1 (7 bases). Trimming pared 6 bases from V and 6 bases from J, leaving 17 bases between. CDR1 LNHDA and CDR2 SQIVND come from the germline V gene (reference sequence). This CDR3 region has 14 residues. CDR3 sequence: CASSFGGGGKTQYF. In DNA, the CDR3 is TGTGCCAGTAGCTTCGGTGGAGGGGGCAAGACCCAGTACTTC. The full variable domain, with the rest looked up from reference TRBV19 and TRBJ2-5, is DGGITQSPKYLFRKEGQNVTLSCEQNLNHDAMYWYRQDPGQGLRLIYYSQIVNDFQKGDIAEGYSVSREKKESFPLTVTSAQKNPTAFYLCASSFGGGGKTQYFGPGTRLLVL.

In this sample, this clone is large. The same CDR3 also results from other DNA sequences found in this sample. The chain uses TRBV28 and TRBJ1-4, with 7 bases aligning to TRBD1. V lost 2 bases to trimming and J lost 8 bases; unmatched junction nucleotides: 11. The germline V gene encodes CDR1 MDHEN and CDR2 SYDVKM. There are 16 residues in the CDR3. The CDR3 loop reads CASSLRQGALDEKLFF. Here the CDR3 DNA reads TGTGCCAGCAGTTTACGACAGGGAGCCCTAGACGAAAAACTGTTTTTT.

The V gene is TRBV5-4, the J gene TRBJ2-3, with D unresolved. Germline V gene lookup returns CDR1 SGHNT and CDR2 YYREEE (reference sequence). The V gene lost 7 bases and the J gene lost 4 bases, with 13 bases spanning the gap. This CDR3 has 13 residues. The CDR3 reads CASGIESADTQYF. As DNA, the CDR3 is TGTGCCAGCGGGATAGAATCCGCAGATACGCAGTATTTT.

The V call is TRBV3-1 (or the pseudogene TRBV3-2), the J call TRBJ2-1, with D perhaps TRBD1 or TRBD2 (5 bases each). CDR1 is LGHDT and CDR2 is YNNKEL in the germline V gene (reference sequence). Trimming cost V 4 bases and J 0 bases, with 13 bases left between them. The CDR3 length is 16 residues. The CDR3 DNA sequence: TGTGCCAGCAGCCCTAGGGGAGCAAGCTCCTACAATGAGCAGTTCTTC. Translating gives CASSPRGASSYNEQFF.

The CDR3 nucleotides are TGTGCCAGCAGCTTAGGCAGCTCGAACACTGAAGCTTTCTTT. The encoded protein is CASSLGSSNTEAFF. The chain couples TRBV5-4 to TRBJ1-1, with D unresolved. Trimming took off 2 bases at V and 1 base at J, with 9 bases between the two ends. Germline loops: CDR1 SGHNT, CDR2 YYREEE (reference sequence). CDR3 length: 14 residues.

The V and J genes are TRBV21-1 and TRBJ1-2; TRBD1, the table's D call, was not compared with the DNA. TRBV21-1 is shown as a pseudogene. The CDR3 runs to 14 residues. CDR3 region: CASSKLGTIYGYTF. Written as DNA, the CDR3 is TGTGCCAGCAGCAAATTAGGGACAATCTATGGCTACACCTTC.

The chain carries TRBV28 and TRBJ2-1; 11 bases agree with TRBD2. Looked up from germline, CDR1 is MDHEN and CDR2 is SYDVKM. V dropped 5 bases and J dropped 4; count of bases not matched to a gene: 4. This CDR3 comprises 15 residues. The CDR3 DNA is TGTGCCAGCAGTGTGACTAGCGGGGCTTACAATGAGCAGTTCTTC. This gives the protein CASSVTSGAYNEQFF.

This chain links TRBV29-1 with TRBJ1-1; D unresolved. Looked up from germline, CDR1 is SQVTM and CDR2 is ANQGSEA. V dropped 4 bases and J dropped 0 bases, with 12 bases sitting between them. CDR3 length: 14 residues. The CDR3 nucleotides read TGCAGCGTTGTTAGGCGGAACATGAACACTGAAGCTTTCTTT. It specifies CSVVRRNMNTEAFF.

For the CDR3, the DNA is TGTGCCAGCAGACCCCAGACAGGGAGAAGTGGTTCTGGGGCCAACGTCCTGACTTTC. Amino acid sequence: CASRPQTGRSGSGANVLTF. The rearrangement joins TRBV27 to TRBJ2-6; 7 nucleotides line up with TRBD1. The germline V gene has CDR1 MNHEY and CDR2 SMNVEV (reference sequence). This CDR3 is 19 amino acids long. The trim removed 6 bases at V and 1 base at J, leaving 15 bases unmatched. Together with reference TRBV27 and TRBJ2-6, the CDR3 gives the full variable domain: EAQVTQNPRYLITVTGKKLTVTCSQNMNHEYMSWYRQDPGLGLRQIYYSMNVEVTDKGDVPEGYKVSRKEKRNFPLILESPSPNQTSLYFCASRPQTGRSGSGANVLTFGAGSRLTVL.

The rearrangement links TRBV28 to TRBJ2-3, with unresolved D. CDR3 length equals 13 residues. Germline lookup yields CDR1 MDHEN and CDR2 SYDVKM. V lost 2 bases and J 0 bases, leaving 3 bases between the germline ends. CDR3 protein: CASSLVSTDTQYF. The CDR3 bases are TGTGCCAGCAGTTTAGTTAGCACAGATACGCAGTATTTT.

This chain joins TRBV6-2 or TRBV6-3 and TRBJ2-7; 9 bases agree with TRBD2. Per the germline V gene, CDR1 is MNHEY and CDR2 is SVGEGT. Trimming took 1 base from V and 4 from J; bases not matched to a gene: 2. The CDR3 is 14 amino acids. The CDR3 DNA reads as TGTGCCAGCAGTTACTTTGCGGGAGGGTACGAGCAGTACTTC. As protein: CASSYFAGGYEQYF.

V is TRBV24-1 and J is TRBJ2-5, with 8 nucleotides matching TRBD2. This CDR3 is 14 amino acids long. Per germline, CDR1 KGHDR and CDR2 SFDVKD. V gave up 9 bases and J gave up 5 bases; unmatched junction bases: 10. For the CDR3, the DNA is TGTGCCACCGGTAGCGGGATGGGCGCGGAGACCCAGTACTTC. Its translation is CATGSGMGAETQYF.

This chain joins TRBV19 and TRBJ2-2, with D possibly matching TRBD2 (6 bases). Looked up from germline, CDR1 is LNHDA and CDR2 is SQIVND (reference sequence). The V end lost 3 bases, the J end lost 7 bases, and 9 bases lay between the germline ends. The CDR3 has 13 amino acids. CDR3 residues: CASSIGGFGELFF. The CDR3 nucleotides are TGTGCCAGTAGTATTGGAGGGTTCGGGGAGCTGTTTTTT.

The count of this clone is one. This chain joins TRBV9 and TRBJ2-5, with 7 positions matching TRBD1. Germline CDR1 reads SGDLS; CDR2 reads YYNGEE. CDR3 size: 14 residues. The V segment lost 4 bases and the J segment 1 base; nucleotides outside the gene matches: 4. As DNA, the CDR3 is TGTGCCAGCAGCCCAGGGACAGTCCAAGAGACCCAGTACTTC. Amino acid sequence: CASSPGTVQETQYF.